The clone carrying this TCR beta chain showed up many times. Its specificity is unknown. V shed 3 bases and J shed 2 bases, with 16 bases lying between them. The CDR3 is made up of 17 amino acids. CDR1 and CDR2 (germline): MNHEY, SMNVEV (reference sequence). This sample was included in a study of T cells in Graves' hyperthyroidism and ophthalmopathy. RNA transcripts served as the template for amplifying TCR beta CDR3 regions. RT-PCR in the first round (using the HTBI primer set) targeted the TCR CDR3. TCRdb re-analysed the multiplex PCR reads in MiXCR, keeping a single row per CDR3 protein. The repertoire has about 640,000 distinct CDR3 sequences, around 13% of them found once; the top ten carry roughly an eighth. Reasons for excluding patients were uncontrolled infection, other autoimmune disease, pregnancy or lactation. For the diagnoses, clinical symptoms, serum thyroxine and TRAb, thyroid ultrasound and orbital computed tomography were used. Using more than 7.5 ml of fresh peripheral blood, PBMCs were prepared.

Notes on the study in general: Most thyroid-expanded clonotypes above 0.001 were also found in blood.

V gene TRBV27 combines with J gene TRBJ2-2, with TRBD1 as a possible D gene (6 bases). The sample taken for sequencing was blood. This sequence was found in a woman between 45 and 65 years old with Graves' ophthalmopathy. The CDR3 here is CASSLWGPPLNTGELFF. The CDR3, as DNA: TGTGCCAGCAGTTTGTGGGGGCCCCCCTTAAACACCGGGGAGCTGTTTTTT.